This T cell receptor (beta chain) stems from a study of T cell repertoires in cytomegalovirus infection. Background on the study: Recently described HLA-C-restricted plus well-studied HLA-B-restricted CMV epitopes were used. Public TCR beta signatures indicated both CMV infection and matching HLA type.

TCRdb itself ran the reads through MiXCR, one entry per CDR3 protein. The sample contains hundreds of thousands of distinct CDR3 sequences, around a third of which appear only once. V dropped 5 bases and J dropped 8; count of bases not matched to a gene: 7. CDR3 length: 14 amino acids. The germline gives CDR1 MNHGY, CDR2 SAAAGT. Study results and caveats: CMV-specific TCR beta clonotypes restricted by HLA-C dominated the ex vivo response. Cumulative frequency (of public TCR beta family members) identified carriers of CMV plus the relevant HLA.

Comments on this clonotype: Its matching antigen is unknown.

The sequencing used cultured PBMCs, collected from culture after CMV antigen stimulation. The sequence derives from a human donor in good health (CMV status not recorded). Some clones in this sample may be carry-over from other donors' samples. The chain recombines TRBV6-8 with TRBJ1-4, with 8 bases fitting TRBD1. The CDR3 loop is CASSATGVAEKLFF. CDR3 nucleotide sequence: TGTGCCAGCAGTGCGACAGGGGTCGCCGAAAAACTGTTTTTT.